A selection of T cell receptor beta chains follows, all from one sample in a study of T cell changes during pregnancy in multiple sclerosis. Sequencing was performed with immunoSEQ multiplex PCR; in TCRdb, only in-frame clones are kept and a portion is missing. This sample has under 40,000 clones; 85% to 95% occur once, and the top ten carry about 0.4%. The sample in question was CD4+ T cells from peripheral blood mononuclear cells, obtained in the third trimester of pregnancy. These receptors all come from a female donor in good health, enrolled as a control in a pregnancy study. Each CDR3 is given with its conserved first and last residue. A D gene is named only where the DNA matches it firmly. Rows may omit the clone size; those that give it use once, few, many or a size class.

D	size	J	V	DNA	CDR3
TRBD1	NA	TRBJ1-2	TRBV19	TGTGCCAGTAGTATAAGGGCCCTGACAGGGGGCGGCTACACCTTC	CASSIRALTGGGYTF
NA	NA	TRBJ2-7	TRBV11-2	TGTGCCAGCAGCTTAGACGGGGAATACGAGCAGTACTTC	CASSLDGEYEQYF
NA	NA	TRBJ1-2	TRBV4-2	TGTGCCAGCAGCCAAGAAACGGGATACTATGGCTACACCTTC	CASSQETGYYGYTF
NA	medium-sized	TRBJ1-5	TRBV7-2	TGTGCCAGCAGCTATGCAGTCAATCAGCCCCAGCATTTT	CASSYAVNQPQHF
TRBD2	NA	TRBJ2-3	TRBV29-1	TGCAGCGTCACCCATGGACTAGCTTCGGCAGATACGCAGTATTTT	CSVTHGLASADTQYF
NA	once	TRBJ1-5	TRBV4-3	TGCGCCAGCAGCCAGGGCCGGAATCAGCCCCAGCATTTT	CASSQGRNQPQHF
TRBD1	NA	TRBJ2-5	TRBV28	TGTGCCAGCAGGCGGACAGGGGAAGAGACCCAGTACTTC	CASRRTGEETQYF
TRBD2	once	TRBJ2-6	TRBV9	TGTGCCAGCAGCGTCGGGGGGGGGCTTGGGGCCAACGTCCTGACTTTC	CASSVGGGLGANVLTF
NA	once	TRBJ1-1	TRBV28	TGTGCCAGCCTCAGTGGGCTGAAATACACTGAAGCTTTCTTT	CASLSGLKYTEAFF
NA	NA	TRBJ1-2	TRBV2	TGTGCCAGCAGTGATTTGGGGGCGCGGGGCTACACCTTC	CASSDLGARGYTF
NA	NA	TRBJ1-3	TRBV27	TGTGCCAGCAGTCCCCTAGGCAGGGATGGAAACACCATATATTTT	CASSPLGRDGNTIYF
NA	once	TRBJ1-2	TRBV9	TGTGCCAGCAGCGAGACAGCAAACGGGCTTGGCTACACCTTC	CASSETANGLGYTF
TRBD1	NA	TRBJ1-4	TRBV6-6	TGTGCCAGCGGAGCAGGGGGGATTAATGAAAAACTGTTTTTT	CASGAGGINEKLFF
TRBD1	once	TRBJ1-1	TRBV29-1	TGCAGCGTTGACGGGACAGGTCCAACTGAAGCTTTCTTT	CSVDGTGPTEAFF
TRBD1	NA	TRBJ1-4	TRBV5-1	TGCGCCAGCAGCCTAGGGACAGCTATTGAGGTAGAAAAACTGTTTTTT	CASSLGTAIEVEKLFF
NA	NA	TRBJ1-1	TRBV7-7	TGTGCTAGCAGCTTAGGAACGGACACTGAAGCTTTCTTT	CASSLGTDTEAFF
TRBD1	NA	TRBJ1-4	TRBV28	TGTGCCACTTCGACTGCAGGGGGCGTTGAAAAACTGTTTTTT	CATSTAGGVEKLFF
NA	once	TRBJ1-2	TRBV5-1	TGCGCCAGCAGCTTGTACAGCTCCTATGGCTACACCTTC	CASSLYSSYGYTF
NA	NA	TRBJ2-5	TRBV18	TGTGCCAGCTCACTGCAGGGAATAGGAGAGACCCAGTACTTC	CASSLQGIGETQYF
NA	NA	TRBJ1-2	TRBV18	TGTGCCAGCTCACCCGAAGACAGCAACTATGGCTACACCTTC	CASSPEDSNYGYTF
NA	NA	TRBJ1-5	TRBV7-8	TGTGCCAGCAGCTTTCGGGATCAGCCCCAGCATTTT	CASSFRDQPQHF
NA	NA	TRBJ2-5	TRBV6-6	TGTGCCAGCAGTTCACAGGGAGTCGGAGAGACCCAGTACTTC	CASSSQGVGETQYF
NA	few	TRBJ2-1	TRBV7-3	TGTGCCAGCAGCACAAACAGCTTCGGTGAGCAGTTCTTC	CASSTNSFGEQFF
NA	NA	TRBJ2-7	TRBV5-4	TGTGCCAGCAGCCGCGGTCTGGTGAACAACTACGAGCAGTACTTC	CASSRGLVNNYEQYF
TRBD1	NA	TRBJ2-7	TRBV5-4	TGTGCCAGCAGCCTTGGCCCGGGACAGGGGGACTCAGTTTCTTACTTC	CASSLGPGQGDSVSYF
NA	NA	TRBJ2-1	TRBV5-5	TGTGCCAGCAGCTTGATGAGCGGGCCCTACAATGAGCAGTTCTTC	CASSLMSGPYNEQFF
TRBD1	NA	TRBJ1-3	TRBV6-5	TGTGCCAGCAGGAAGACAGGGGGAACTGGAAACACCATATATTTT	CASRKTGGTGNTIYF
NA	NA	TRBJ1-1	TRBV9	TGTGCCAGCAGCGTAACGGTAGGGGCAAGAATGAACACTGAAGCTTTCTTT	CASSVTVGARMNTEAFF